These T cell receptor beta chains were read from a single sample in a study of technical replicates of blood from a few donors. The repertoire was sequenced with immunoSEQ multiplex PCR; TCRdb's copy has only in-frame clones and lacks some. The sample includes about 70,000 clones, 92% of them seen just once. The sequenced sample consisted of T cells isolated from PBMCs. The receptors here all came from a human donor in good health. Each CDR3 is given with its conserved first and last residue. D genes are given only for firm matches. Clone size, where shown, is once, few, many, or a class for clones that have expanded.

d_gene: -
v_gene: TRBV20-1
j_gene: TRBJ2-7
abundance: -
CDR3aa: CAGGRVYEQYF
CDR3nt: TGCGCTGGAGGGCGCGTCTACGAGCAGTACTTC

d_gene: -
v_gene: TRBV7-2
j_gene: TRBJ2-7
abundance: -
CDR3aa: CASSFHGPYEQYF
CDR3nt: TGTGCCAGCAGCTTTCATGGGCCCTACGAGCAGTACTTC

d_gene: TRBD1
v_gene: TRBV5-1
j_gene: TRBJ2-1
abundance: -
CDR3aa: CASSLDRGHNEQFF
CDR3nt: TGCGCCAGCAGCTTGGACAGGGGGCACAATGAGCAGTTCTTC

d_gene: TRBD1
v_gene: TRBV5-5
j_gene: TRBJ1-5
abundance: -
CDR3aa: CASSSGQVHQPQHF
CDR3nt: TGTGCCAGCAGCTCCGGACAGGTTCATCAGCCCCAGCATTTT

d_gene: TRBD2
v_gene: TRBV25-1
j_gene: TRBJ2-1
abundance: -
CDR3aa: CASTLAGGGYNEQFF
CDR3nt: TGTGCCAGCACCTTAGCGGGAGGGGGGTACAATGAGCAGTTCTTC

d_gene: -
v_gene: TRBV9
j_gene: TRBJ1-1
abundance: -
CDR3aa: CASSEITGTLIVNTEAFF
CDR3nt: TGTGCCAGCAGCGAAATTACCGGGACACTAATCGTGAACACTGAAGCTTTCTTT

d_gene: TRBD2
v_gene: TRBV25-1
j_gene: TRBJ2-1
abundance: -
CDR3aa: CASSESLAGRNEQFF
CDR3nt: TGTGCCAGCAGTGAATCACTAGCGGGGCGCAATGAGCAGTTCTTC

d_gene: -
v_gene: TRBV9
j_gene: TRBJ1-5
abundance: -
CDR3aa: CASSWDTNQPQHF
CDR3nt: TGTGCCAGCAGCTGGGACACCAATCAGCCCCAGCATTTT

d_gene: -
v_gene: TRBV6-5
j_gene: TRBJ1-5
abundance: -
CDR3aa: CASSSGQYNQPQHF
CDR3nt: TGTGCCAGCAGTTCCGGACAGTACAATCAGCCCCAGCATTTT

d_gene: -
v_gene: TRBV2
j_gene: TRBJ1-1
abundance: -
CDR3aa: CASISTEAFF
CDR3nt: TGTGCCAGCATTAGTACTGAAGCTTTCTTT

d_gene: TRBD1
v_gene: TRBV7-7
j_gene: TRBJ2-7
abundance: -
CDR3aa: CASSLGQGGSYEQYF
CDR3nt: TGTGCCAGCAGCTTAGGACAGGGGGGGTCCTACGAGCAGTACTTC

d_gene: -
v_gene: TRBV28
j_gene: TRBJ2-7
abundance: -
CDR3aa: CASSLLPSYEQYF
CDR3nt: TGTGCCAGCAGTTTACTACCCTCCTACGAGCAGTACTTC

d_gene: -
v_gene: TRBV7-8
j_gene: TRBJ1-1
abundance: -
CDR3aa: CASSGTGVNTEAFF
CDR3nt: TGTGCCAGCAGCGGAACGGGGGTGAACACTGAAGCTTTCTTT

d_gene: TRBD1
v_gene: TRBV30
j_gene: TRBJ1-3
abundance: -
CDR3aa: CAWSRQGSGNTIYF
CDR3nt: TGTGCCTGGAGTCGACAGGGCTCTGGAAACACCATATATTTT

d_gene: -
v_gene: TRBV7-9
j_gene: TRBJ1-3
abundance: -
CDR3aa: CASSLEWHSGNTIYF
CDR3nt: TGTGCCAGCAGCTTAGAGTGGCACTCTGGAAACACCATATATTTT

d_gene: -
v_gene: TRBV6-4
j_gene: TRBJ2-1
abundance: -
CDR3aa: CASSDSDGRGEQFF
CDR3nt: TGTGCCAGCAGTGACTCCGATGGGCGTGGTGAGCAGTTCTTC

d_gene: -
v_gene: TRBV21-1
j_gene: TRBJ1-2
abundance: -
CDR3aa: CASSKEGDGYTF
CDR3nt: TGTGCCAGCAGCAAAGAAGGGGATGGCTACACCTTC

d_gene: TRBD1
v_gene: TRBV4-3
j_gene: TRBJ1-5
abundance: -
CDR3aa: CASSQGLDRENQPQHF
CDR3nt: TGCGCCAGCAGCCAAGGGTTAGACAGGGAAAATCAGCCCCAGCATTTT

d_gene: -
v_gene: TRBV10-3
j_gene: TRBJ2-7
abundance: -
CDR3aa: CAISEERHEQYF
CDR3nt: TGTGCCATCAGTGAGGAGCGGCACGAGCAGTACTTC

d_gene: -
v_gene: TRBV5-6
j_gene: TRBJ2-7
abundance: -
CDR3aa: CASSLASPYEQYF
CDR3nt: TGTGCCAGCAGCTTGGCTAGTCCCTACGAGCAGTACTTC

d_gene: TRBD2
v_gene: TRBV5-4
j_gene: TRBJ2-7
abundance: -
CDR3aa: CASSPLRREGLSGEQYF
CDR3nt: TGTGCCAGCAGCCCCCTTAGGCGGGAGGGCCTTTCGGGCGAGCAGTACTTC

d_gene: -
v_gene: TRBV20-1
j_gene: TRBJ2-7
abundance: -
CDR3aa: CSALDLYEQYF
CDR3nt: TGCAGTGCCTTGGACTTATACGAGCAGTACTTC

d_gene: -
v_gene: TRBV21-1
j_gene: TRBJ1-2
abundance: -
CDR3aa: CASIPTGNGYTF
CDR3nt: TGTGCCAGCATCCCTACGGGAAATGGCTACACCTTC

d_gene: TRBD2
v_gene: TRBV27
j_gene: TRBJ2-7
abundance: -
CDR3aa: CASSLQREGLEQYF
CDR3nt: TGTGCCAGCAGTCTCCAGCGGGAGGGCCTCGAGCAGTACTTC

d_gene: -
v_gene: TRBV4-1
j_gene: TRBJ2-1
abundance: -
CDR3aa: CASSPLTSNNEQFF
CDR3nt: TGCGCCAGCAGCCCCCTGACTAGTAACAATGAGCAGTTCTTC

d_gene: TRBD2
v_gene: TRBV5-1
j_gene: TRBJ2-7
abundance: -
CDR3aa: CASSSGLAGIGEQYF
CDR3nt: TGCGCCAGCAGCTCGGGACTAGCGGGAATTGGAGAGCAGTACTTC

d_gene: TRBD2
v_gene: TRBV10-3
j_gene: TRBJ2-7
abundance: -
CDR3aa: CAISVLLLARSSYEQYF
CDR3nt: TGTGCCATCAGTGTACTACTACTAGCGCGTTCTTCCTACGAGCAGTACTTC

d_gene: -
v_gene: TRBV6-1
j_gene: TRBJ1-2
abundance: -
CDR3aa: CASSEWRKGNGYTF
CDR3nt: TGTGCCAGCAGTGAATGGAGAAAGGGGAATGGCTACACCTTC

d_gene: TRBD1
v_gene: TRBV7-8
j_gene: TRBJ2-7
abundance: -
CDR3aa: CASSFPSGTGGPLYEQYF
CDR3nt: TGTGCCAGCAGCTTCCCGTCCGGGACAGGGGGACCCCTCTACGAGCAGTACTTC

d_gene: -
v_gene: TRBV11-3
j_gene: TRBJ2-3
abundance: -
CDR3aa: CASSLAAGTDTQYF
CDR3nt: TGTGCCAGCAGCTTAGCCGCAGGCACAGATACGCAGTATTTT

d_gene: -
v_gene: TRBV9
j_gene: TRBJ1-3
abundance: -
CDR3aa: CASSVNRDINSGNTIYF
CDR3nt: TGTGCCAGCAGCGTTAACCGGGACATCAACTCTGGAAACACCATATATTTT

d_gene: -
v_gene: TRBV11-3
j_gene: TRBJ2-7
abundance: once
CDR3aa: CASSLEYGPSYEQYF
CDR3nt: TGTGCCAGCAGCTTAGAGTACGGTCCTTCCTACGAGCAGTACTTC

d_gene: -
v_gene: TRBV6-6
j_gene: TRBJ2-1
abundance: -
CDR3aa: CASSLNRVNEQFF
CDR3nt: TGTGCCAGCAGTTTAAACAGGGTCAATGAGCAGTTCTTC

d_gene: TRBD1
v_gene: TRBV5-1
j_gene: TRBJ2-1
abundance: -
CDR3aa: CASSLGQGVNEQFF
CDR3nt: TGCGCCAGCAGCTTAGGACAGGGGGTGAATGAGCAGTTCTTC

d_gene: -
v_gene: TRBV30
j_gene: TRBJ1-5
abundance: -
CDR3aa: CAWRTQGNQPQHF
CDR3nt: TGTGCCTGGAGGACGCAGGGGAATCAGCCCCAGCATTTT

d_gene: TRBD1
v_gene: TRBV19
j_gene: TRBJ2-7
abundance: -
CDR3aa: CASSIGRGMSEQYF
CDR3nt: TGTGCCAGTAGTATCGGCAGGGGGATGTCCGAGCAGTACTTC

d_gene: -
v_gene: TRBV7-9
j_gene: TRBJ1-5
abundance: -
CDR3aa: CASSLGQGLGGNQPQHF
CDR3nt: TGTGCCAGCAGCTTAGGCCAGGGGCTTGGTGGGAATCAGCCCCAGCATTTT

d_gene: TRBD1
v_gene: TRBV5-1
j_gene: TRBJ1-1
abundance: once
CDR3aa: CASSLGTGGANTEAFF
CDR3nt: TGCGCCAGCAGCTTGGGGACAGGGGGGGCCAACACTGAAGCTTTCTTT

d_gene: TRBD2
v_gene: TRBV28
j_gene: TRBJ2-7
abundance: -
CDR3aa: CASRPGTSGYYEQYF
CDR3nt: TGTGCCAGCAGGCCAGGGACTAGCGGCTACTACGAGCAGTACTTC

d_gene: TRBD2
v_gene: TRBV7-2
j_gene: TRBJ2-3
abundance: -
CDR3aa: CASSFAGAGSDTQYF
CDR3nt: TGTGCCAGCAGCTTTGCGGGAGCAGGTAGCGATACGCAGTATTTT

d_gene: -
v_gene: TRBV30
j_gene: TRBJ1-3
abundance: -
CDR3aa: CAWNTGGNTIYF
CDR3nt: TGTGCCTGGAACACAGGGGGAAACACCATATATTTT

d_gene: -
v_gene: TRBV28
j_gene: TRBJ2-7
abundance: -
CDR3aa: CASNQISWSSYEQYF
CDR3nt: TGTGCCAGCAATCAAATTAGCTGGAGCTCCTACGAGCAGTACTTC

d_gene: -
v_gene: TRBV11-3
j_gene: TRBJ2-5
abundance: -
CDR3aa: CASANRDYRETQYF
CDR3nt: TGTGCCAGCGCAAACAGGGACTACCGAGAGACCCAGTACTTC

d_gene: TRBD1
v_gene: TRBV6-5
j_gene: TRBJ1-1
abundance: once
CDR3aa: CASRYRRTGRDTEAFF
CDR3nt: TGTGCCAGCAGATACCGGCGGACAGGGAGGGACACTGAAGCTTTCTTT

d_gene: -
v_gene: TRBV7-3
j_gene: TRBJ1-1
abundance: once
CDR3aa: CASSPTGGEAFF
CDR3nt: TGTGCCAGCAGCCCCACGGGGGGGGAAGCTTTCTTT